This TCR beta chain is from a study of T-cell memory formation after mild COVID-19. Study context: TCR clusters were largely donor specific.

This clonotype was recorded a few times. The CDR3 totals 14 residues. V was shortened by 3 bases and J by 9 bases, with 12 bases between the two germline ends. CDR1 KGHSH and CDR2 LQKENI come from the germline V gene. One entry per CDR3 protein, called by TCRdb with MiXCR from the 5' RACE reads. The sample lists 250,000 to 400,000 distinct CDR3 sequences, roughly an eighth seen once, with around 20% in the top ten. This sequence was found in a man aged 18 to 35 who had mild COVID-19 (a few samples of this study predate the infection). Cell type and time point are not known. The specimen was PBMCs or a T cell subset sorted from them (not recorded which). This sequence joins TRBV18 and TRBJ1-6, with D hard to call. The CDR3 protein is CASSPNRESSPLHF. CDR3 sequence (DNA): TGTGCCAGCTCACCGAATCGGGAAAGTTCACCCCTCCACTTT.